The clone carrying this T cell receptor (beta chain) was detected a few times. Its antigen is not identified. TCRdb recomputed calls from the reads with MiXCR, one row per CDR3 protein. The sample lists some 940,000 distinct CDR3 sequences; around a third were seen once. This sample is part of a study of T cell repertoires in cytomegalovirus infection. Study at large: Indicated by public TCR beta signatures were CMV infection and matching HLA type.

Overall study findings and caveats: HLA-C-restricted, CMV-specific TCR beta clonotypes were dominant ex vivo.

Germline lookup yields CDR1 MGHRA and CDR2 YSYEKL. V lost 1 base and J lost 3, with 3 bases in between. The CDR3 extends over 12 amino acids. Sequencing was performed on cultured CD8+ T cells from PBMCs, taken from culture after CMV antigen stimulation. V usage is TRBV4-1 and J usage is TRBJ1-1; unclear D gene. This TCR was recovered from a human donor in good health (CMV status not recorded). Some clones in this sample may be carry-over from other donors' samples. The CDR3 reads CASSQADTEAFF. CDR3 DNA sequence: TGCGCCAGCAGCCAAGCTGACACTGAAGCTTTCTTT.